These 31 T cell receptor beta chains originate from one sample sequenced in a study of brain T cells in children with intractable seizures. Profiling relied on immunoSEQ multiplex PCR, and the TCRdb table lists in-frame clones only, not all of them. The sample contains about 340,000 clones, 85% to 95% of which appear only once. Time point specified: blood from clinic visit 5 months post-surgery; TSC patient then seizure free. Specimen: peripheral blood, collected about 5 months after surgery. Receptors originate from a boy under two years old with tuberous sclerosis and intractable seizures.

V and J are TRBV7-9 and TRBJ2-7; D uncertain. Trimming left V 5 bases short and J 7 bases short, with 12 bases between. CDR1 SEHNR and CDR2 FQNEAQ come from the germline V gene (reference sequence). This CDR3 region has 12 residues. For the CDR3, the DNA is TGTGCCAGCAGCCCCACTATGTGGGAGCAGTACTTC. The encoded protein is CASSPTMWEQYF.

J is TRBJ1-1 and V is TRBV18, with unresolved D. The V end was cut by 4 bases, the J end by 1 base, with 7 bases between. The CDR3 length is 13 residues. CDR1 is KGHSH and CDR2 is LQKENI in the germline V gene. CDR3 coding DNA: TGTGCCAGCTCACACGGAGAGAACACTGAAGCTTTCTTT. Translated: CASSHGENTEAFF. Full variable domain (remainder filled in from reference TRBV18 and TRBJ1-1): NAGVMQNPRHLVRRRGQEARLRCSPMKGHSHVYWYRQLPEEGLKFMVYLQKENIIDESGMPKERFSAEFPKEGPSILRIQQVVRGDSAAYFCASSHGENTEAFFGQGTRLTVV.

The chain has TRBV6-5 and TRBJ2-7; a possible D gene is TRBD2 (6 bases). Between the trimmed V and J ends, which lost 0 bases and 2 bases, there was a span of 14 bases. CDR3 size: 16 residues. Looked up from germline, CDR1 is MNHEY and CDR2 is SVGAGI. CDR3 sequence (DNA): TGTGCCAGCAGTTACTCAGGGGACGGGGGAGCCTACGAGCAGTACTTC. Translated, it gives CASSYSGDGGAYEQYF.

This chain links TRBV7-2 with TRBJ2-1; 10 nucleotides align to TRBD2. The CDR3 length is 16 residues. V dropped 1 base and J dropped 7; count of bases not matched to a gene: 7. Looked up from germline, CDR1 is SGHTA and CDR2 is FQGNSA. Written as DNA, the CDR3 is TGTGCCAGCAGCTTAGTGTCTAGCGGGGGAAGGAATGAGCAGTTCTTC. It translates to CASSLVSSGGRNEQFF.

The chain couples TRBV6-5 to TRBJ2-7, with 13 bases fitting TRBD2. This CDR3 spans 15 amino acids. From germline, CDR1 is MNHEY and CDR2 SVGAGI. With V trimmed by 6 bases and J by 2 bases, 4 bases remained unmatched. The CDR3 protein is CASSLLAGGAYEQYF. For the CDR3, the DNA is TGTGCCAGCAGCCTACTAGCGGGAGGGGCCTACGAGCAGTACTTC.

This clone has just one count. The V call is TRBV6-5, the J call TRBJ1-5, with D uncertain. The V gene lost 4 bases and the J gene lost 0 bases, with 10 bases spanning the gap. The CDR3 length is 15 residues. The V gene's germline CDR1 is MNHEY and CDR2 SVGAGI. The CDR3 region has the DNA TGTGCCAGCAGTTTTGACAAGTATAGCAATCAGCCCCAGCATTTT. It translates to CASSFDKYSNQPQHF.

Written as DNA, the CDR3 is TGTGCCAGCAGCCCGACAGGCTACAATGAGCAGTTCTTC. Translating gives CASSPTGYNEQFF. The chain joins TRBV7-8 to TRBJ2-1; perhaps TRBD1 as D (6 bases). The V and J ends lost 5 bases and 3 bases respectively, with 8 bases between them. The CDR3 consists of 13 residues. The germline gives CDR1 SGHVS, CDR2 FQNEAQ.

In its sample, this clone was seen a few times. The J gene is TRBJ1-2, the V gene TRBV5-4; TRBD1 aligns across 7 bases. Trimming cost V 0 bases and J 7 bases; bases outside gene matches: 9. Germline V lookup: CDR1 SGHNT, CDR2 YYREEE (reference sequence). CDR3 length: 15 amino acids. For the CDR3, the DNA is TGTGCCAGCAGCTTGGGACAGGGTCGATATGGTGGCTACACCTTC. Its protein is CASSLGQGRYGGYTF.

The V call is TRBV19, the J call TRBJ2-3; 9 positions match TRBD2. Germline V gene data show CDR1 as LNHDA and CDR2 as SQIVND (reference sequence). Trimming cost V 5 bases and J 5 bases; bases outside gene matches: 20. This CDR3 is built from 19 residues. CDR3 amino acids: CASSVVFGGRAWRGDTQYF. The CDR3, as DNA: TGTGCCAGTAGTGTAGTATTCGGCGGGAGGGCCTGGCGTGGAGATACGCAGTATTTT.

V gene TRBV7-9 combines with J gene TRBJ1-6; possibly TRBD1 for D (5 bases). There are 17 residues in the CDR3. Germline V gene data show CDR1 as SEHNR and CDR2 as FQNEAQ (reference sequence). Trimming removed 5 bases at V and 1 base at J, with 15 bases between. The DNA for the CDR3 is TGTGCCAGCAGCCCGATTGACAGCTATTCCTATAATTCACCCCTCCACTTT. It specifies CASSPIDSYSYNSPLHF.

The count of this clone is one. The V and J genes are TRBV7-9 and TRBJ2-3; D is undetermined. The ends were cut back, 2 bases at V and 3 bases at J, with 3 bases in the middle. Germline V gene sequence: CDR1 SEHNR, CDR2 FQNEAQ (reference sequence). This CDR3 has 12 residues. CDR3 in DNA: TGTGCCAGCAGCTTATGGACAGATACGCAGTATTTT. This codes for CASSLWTDTQYF.

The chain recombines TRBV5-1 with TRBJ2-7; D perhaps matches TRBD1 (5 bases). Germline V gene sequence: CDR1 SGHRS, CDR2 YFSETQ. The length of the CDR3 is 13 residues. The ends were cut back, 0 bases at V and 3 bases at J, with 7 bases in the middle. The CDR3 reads CASSLEGVYEQYF. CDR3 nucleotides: TGCGCCAGCAGCTTGGAAGGGGTCTACGAGCAGTACTTC.

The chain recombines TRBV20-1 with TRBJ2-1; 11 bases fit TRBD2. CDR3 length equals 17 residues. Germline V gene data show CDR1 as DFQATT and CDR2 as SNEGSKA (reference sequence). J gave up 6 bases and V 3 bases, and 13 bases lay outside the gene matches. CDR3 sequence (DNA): TGCAGTGCTAGTGTGTCCCGGGGGACTAGCGGCATCAATGAGCAGTTCTTC. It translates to CSASVSRGTSGINEQFF.

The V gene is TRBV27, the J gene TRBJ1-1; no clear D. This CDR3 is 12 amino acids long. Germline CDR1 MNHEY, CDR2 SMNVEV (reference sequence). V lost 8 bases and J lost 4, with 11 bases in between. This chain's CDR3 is CASGKWVTEAFF. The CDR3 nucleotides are TGTGCCAGCGGAAAATGGGTCACTGAAGCTTTCTTT.

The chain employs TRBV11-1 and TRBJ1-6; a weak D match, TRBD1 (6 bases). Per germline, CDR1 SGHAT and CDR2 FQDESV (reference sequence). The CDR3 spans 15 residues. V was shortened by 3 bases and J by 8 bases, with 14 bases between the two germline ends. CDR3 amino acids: CASSLTGYSYSPLHF. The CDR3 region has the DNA TGTGCCAGCAGCTTGACAGGATATTCTTATTCACCCCTCCACTTT.

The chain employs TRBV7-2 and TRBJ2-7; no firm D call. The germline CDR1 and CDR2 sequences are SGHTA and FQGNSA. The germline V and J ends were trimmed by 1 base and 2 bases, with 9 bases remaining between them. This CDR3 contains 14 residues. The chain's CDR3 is CASSLGLGTYEQYF. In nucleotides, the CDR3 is TGTGCCAGCAGCTTAGGTTTGGGAACCTACGAGCAGTACTTC.

The DNA of the CDR3 is TGTGCCAGCAGTTTAGGCCCCGCCCGCGGTCCTGGACAGGATAATCAGCCCCAGCATTTT. Residues: CASSLGPARGPGQDNQPQHF. The chain carries TRBV27 and TRBJ1-5; 7 nucleotides line up with TRBD1. This CDR3 has 20 amino acids. V dropped 2 bases and J dropped 4; count of bases not matched to a gene: 20. Germline lookup yields CDR1 MNHEY and CDR2 SMNVEV (reference sequence).

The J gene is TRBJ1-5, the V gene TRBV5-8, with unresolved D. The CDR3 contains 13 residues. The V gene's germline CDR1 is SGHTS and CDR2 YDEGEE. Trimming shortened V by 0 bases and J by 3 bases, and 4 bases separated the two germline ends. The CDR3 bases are TGTGCCAGCAGCTTGGGACACAATCAGCCCCAGCATTTT. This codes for CASSLGHNQPQHF.

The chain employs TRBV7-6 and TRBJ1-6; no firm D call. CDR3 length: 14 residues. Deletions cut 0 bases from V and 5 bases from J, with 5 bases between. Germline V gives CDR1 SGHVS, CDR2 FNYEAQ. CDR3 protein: CASSLAQDNSPLHF. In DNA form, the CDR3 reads TGTGCCAGCAGCTTAGCCCAGGATAATTCACCCCTCCACTTT.

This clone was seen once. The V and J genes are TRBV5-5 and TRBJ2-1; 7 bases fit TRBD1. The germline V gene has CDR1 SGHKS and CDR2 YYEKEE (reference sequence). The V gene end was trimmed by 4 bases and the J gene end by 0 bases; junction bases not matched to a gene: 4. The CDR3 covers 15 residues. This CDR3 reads CASSEWDSSYNEQFF. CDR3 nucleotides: TGTGCCAGCAGCGAGTGGGACAGCTCCTACAATGAGCAGTTCTTC.

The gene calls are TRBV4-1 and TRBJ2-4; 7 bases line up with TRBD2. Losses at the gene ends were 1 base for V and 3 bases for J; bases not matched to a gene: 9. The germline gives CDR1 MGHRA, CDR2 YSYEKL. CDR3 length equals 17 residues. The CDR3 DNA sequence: TGCGCCAGCAGCCAAGTCGTAGAAGCGGGGCACAAAAACATTCAGTACTTC. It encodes CASSQVVEAGHKNIQYF.

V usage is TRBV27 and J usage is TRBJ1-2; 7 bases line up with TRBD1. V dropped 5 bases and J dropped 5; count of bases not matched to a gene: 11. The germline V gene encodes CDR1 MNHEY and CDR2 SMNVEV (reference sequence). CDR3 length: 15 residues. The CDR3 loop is CASSPAEGARYGYTF. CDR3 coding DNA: TGTGCCAGCAGTCCCGCGGAGGGGGCGCGATATGGCTACACCTTC.

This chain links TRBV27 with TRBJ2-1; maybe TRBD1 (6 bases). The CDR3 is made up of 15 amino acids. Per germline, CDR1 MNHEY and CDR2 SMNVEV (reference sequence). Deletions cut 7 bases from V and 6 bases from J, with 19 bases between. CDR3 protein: CASNRGSQGSNEQFF. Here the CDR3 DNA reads TGTGCCAGCAATCGAGGGTCACAGGGTAGCAATGAGCAGTTCTTC.

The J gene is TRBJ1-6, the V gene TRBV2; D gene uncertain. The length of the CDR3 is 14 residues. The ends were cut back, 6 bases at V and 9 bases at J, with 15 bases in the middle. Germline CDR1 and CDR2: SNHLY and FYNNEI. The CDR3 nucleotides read TGTGCCAGCAGCCGCCCCCCAAGAGGTTCACCCCTCCACTTT. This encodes CASSRPPRGSPLHF.

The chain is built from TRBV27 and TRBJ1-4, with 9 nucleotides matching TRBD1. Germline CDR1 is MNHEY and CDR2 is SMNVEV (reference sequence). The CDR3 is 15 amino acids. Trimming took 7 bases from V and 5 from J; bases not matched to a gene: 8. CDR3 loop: CASTLSGTGNEKLFF. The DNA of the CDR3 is TGTGCCAGCACCCTCAGCGGGACAGGGAATGAAAAACTGTTTTTT.

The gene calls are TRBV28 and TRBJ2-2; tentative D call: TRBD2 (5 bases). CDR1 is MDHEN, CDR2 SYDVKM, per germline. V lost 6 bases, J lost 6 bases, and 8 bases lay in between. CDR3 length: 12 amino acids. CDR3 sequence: CASREGSGELFF. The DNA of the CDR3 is TGTGCCAGCAGAGAGGGATCCGGGGAGCTGTTTTTT.

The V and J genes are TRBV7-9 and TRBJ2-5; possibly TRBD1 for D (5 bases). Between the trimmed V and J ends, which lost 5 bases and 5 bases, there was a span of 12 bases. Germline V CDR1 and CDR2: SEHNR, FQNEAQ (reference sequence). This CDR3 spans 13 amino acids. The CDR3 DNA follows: TGTGCCAGCAGCACTTTATGGGGCGAGACCCAGTACTTC. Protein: CASSTLWGETQYF.

Here the CDR3 reads CASSIKYTEAFF. The DNA for the CDR3 is TGTGCCAGTAGTATTAAGTACACTGAAGCTTTCTTT. The rearrangement uses TRBV19 and TRBJ1-1; no firm D call. The V gene lost 3 bases and the J gene lost 3 bases, with 5 bases spanning the gap. From germline, CDR1 is LNHDA and CDR2 SQIVND (reference sequence). The CDR3 length is 12 residues.

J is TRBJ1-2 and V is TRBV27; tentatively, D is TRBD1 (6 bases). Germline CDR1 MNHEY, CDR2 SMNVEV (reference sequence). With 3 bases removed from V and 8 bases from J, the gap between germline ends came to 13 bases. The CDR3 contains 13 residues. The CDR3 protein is CASSLARGNGYTF. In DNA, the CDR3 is TGTGCCAGCAGTTTGGCCAGGGGAAACGGCTACACCTTC.

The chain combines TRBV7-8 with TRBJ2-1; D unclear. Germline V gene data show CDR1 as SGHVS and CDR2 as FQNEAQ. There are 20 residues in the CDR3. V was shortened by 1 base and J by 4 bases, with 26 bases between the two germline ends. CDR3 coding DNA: TGTGCCAGCAGCTTAGGGGTGGCGTCGGTGGTGGTTTCTATGTACAATGAGCAGTTCTTC. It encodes CASSLGVASVVVSMYNEQFF. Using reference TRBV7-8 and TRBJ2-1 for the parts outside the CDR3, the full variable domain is GAGVSQSPRYKVAKRGQDVALRCDPISGHVSLFWYQQALGQGPEFLTYFQNEAQLDKSGLPSDRFFAERPEGSVSTLKIQRTQQEDSAVYLCASSLGVASVVVSMYNEQFFGPGTRLTVL.

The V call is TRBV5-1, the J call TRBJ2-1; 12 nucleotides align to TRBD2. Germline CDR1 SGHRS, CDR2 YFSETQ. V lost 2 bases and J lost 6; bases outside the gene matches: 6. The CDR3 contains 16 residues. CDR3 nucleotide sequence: TGCGCCAGCAGCTTACGGACTAGCGGGATGATCAATGAGCAGTTCTTC. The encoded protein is CASSLRTSGMINEQFF.